Only a few counts were recorded for the clone carrying this TCR beta chain. As yet, its antigen is unknown. Using a J-beta primer mix together with a sample-barcoded 5' primer, a second PCR was run for roughly 7 to 11 cycles. MiXCR, applied by TCRdb to the 5' RACE reads, yields one record per CDR3 protein. The data show a few hundred thousand distinct CDR3 sequences, around 27% seen once. The data stem from a study of blood T cells in healthy people across ages. General study points: With donor CMV status unknown, expanded clonotype changes were possibly confounded. Since the PBMCs were unsorted, naive and antigen-experienced cells could not be conclusively compared.

This same sample was also taken into another study, of T cells of mothers and their children. Turning to that study: The entire RNA extract went into cDNA synthesis at roughly 1.5 ug per 15 ul. From each mother came over 8 million TCR beta CDR3 reads, and from each child came 3 million to 3.5 million.

The source material was blood. The receptor was derived from a boy between 2 and 10 years old in good health.

CDR3 sequence reads: CASSLLGSGSQRETQYF. Here the CDR3 DNA reads TGTGCCAGCAGCCTTCTGGGTAGCGGGTCTCAAAGGGAGACCCAGTACTTC. The gene calls are TRBV6-1 and TRBJ2-5; the match to TRBD2 covers 7 bases. Looked up from germline, CDR1 is MNHNS and CDR2 is SASEGT. This CDR3 spans 17 amino acids. The V and J ends lost 6 bases and 5 bases, in that order; junction bases with no gene match: 18.